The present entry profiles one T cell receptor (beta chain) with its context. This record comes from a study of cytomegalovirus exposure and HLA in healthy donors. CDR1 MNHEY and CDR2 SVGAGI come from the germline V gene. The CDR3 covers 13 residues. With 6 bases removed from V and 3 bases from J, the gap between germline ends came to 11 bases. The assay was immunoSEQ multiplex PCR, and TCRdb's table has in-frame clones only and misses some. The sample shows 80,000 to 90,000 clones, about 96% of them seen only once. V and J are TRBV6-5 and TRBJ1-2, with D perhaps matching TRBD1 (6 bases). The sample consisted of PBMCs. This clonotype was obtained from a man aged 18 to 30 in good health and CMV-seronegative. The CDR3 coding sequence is TGTGCCAGCAGCCCTACAGGGCACTATGGCTACACCTTC. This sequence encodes CASSPTGHYGYTF.